One and the same sample provided the 15 T cell receptor beta chains below, sequenced in a study of T cells in Graves' hyperthyroidism and ophthalmopathy. The TCR beta CDR3 regions underwent amplification using RNA transcripts as the source. HTBI primers drove first-round RT-PCR of the TCR CDR3. TCRdb processed the multiplex PCR reads anew with MiXCR; each CDR3 protein has one entry. The sample records 550,000 to 800,000 distinct CDR3 sequences, 15% to 20% being singletons. Sequencing input: blood. Receptor source: a man between 50 and 59 years old with Graves' hyperthyroidism.

The CDR3 region is CASSFGTGYNYGYTF. As DNA, the CDR3 is TGTGCCAGCAGCTTTGGGACAGGATATAACTATGGCTACACCTTC. J is TRBJ1-2 and V is TRBV5-6; 8 bases match TRBD1. The CDR3 spans 15 residues. V gave up 2 bases and J gave up 1 base; unmatched junction bases: 4. Germline CDR1 reads SGHDT; CDR2 reads YYEEEE.

This chain links TRBV19 with TRBJ2-1; TRBD2 matches at 10 bases. Germline loops: CDR1 LNHDA, CDR2 SQIVND (reference sequence). The CDR3 is 16 amino acids. The V gene end was trimmed by 3 bases and the J gene end by 3 bases; junction bases not matched to a gene: 5. DNA of the CDR3: TGTGCCAGTAGTATTAGCACTAGCGGGAACTACAATGAGCAGTTCTTC. This codes for CASSISTSGNYNEQFF.

The chain recombines TRBV25-1 with TRBJ2-2; the match to TRBD2 covers 10 bases. Unmatched junction bases numbered 11, after V lost 6 bases and J lost 4 bases. The germline CDR1 and CDR2 sequences are MGHDK and SYGVNS. The length of the CDR3 is 17 residues. The CDR3 sequence is CASRLNLASGSTGELFF. CDR3 DNA: TGTGCCAGCAGACTAAATTTGGCTAGCGGGAGCACCGGGGAGCTGTTTTTT.

The chain joins TRBV19 to TRBJ2-2; either TRBD1 or TRBD2 may fit D (5 bases each). Per germline, CDR1 LNHDA and CDR2 SQIVND (reference sequence). The CDR3 extends over 15 amino acids. The V gene lost 6 bases and the J gene lost 6 bases, with 17 bases spanning the gap. CDR3 sequence reads: CASSPGTGWPGELFF. CDR3 coding DNA: TGTGCCAGTAGCCCTGGGACGGGTTGGCCCGGGGAGCTGTTTTTT.

To note about this clonotype: A much more abundant neighbour one base away suggests this may be a read error. The chain employs TRBV3-1 and TRBJ2-3, with a possible D match to TRBD2 (5 bases). Germline V CDR1 and CDR2: LGHDT, YNNKEL (reference sequence). The CDR3 has 13 amino acids. This CDR3 reads CTSSQSLDGTQYF. CDR3 coding DNA: TGTACCAGCAGCCAATCACTAGATGGTACGCAGTATTTT.

This clonotype was counted a few times. The chain couples TRBV10-3 to TRBJ1-1; D remains unclear. This CDR3 contains 13 residues. V gave up 6 bases and J gave up 5 bases, with 13 bases separating them. Germline loops: CDR1 ENHRY, CDR2 SYGVKD. CDR3: CAIRIEGWTEAFF. DNA of the CDR3: TGTGCCATCAGGATTGAGGGTTGGACTGAAGCTTTCTTT.

This clonotype appeared many times. The chain employs TRBV24-1 and TRBJ1-5, with 10 bases identical to TRBD1. The CDR3 runs to 16 residues. CDR1 is KGHDR and CDR2 is SFDVKD in the germline V gene. With V trimmed by 3 bases and J by 5 bases, 6 bases remained unmatched. The CDR3 nucleotides read TGTGCCACCAGTGATGCCGGGACAGGGGAGTATCAGCCCCAGCATTTT. Translated: CATSDAGTGEYQPQHF.

Only a few counts were recorded for this clonotype. This chain joins TRBV20-1 and TRBJ2-1; no reliable D call. From germline, CDR1 is DFQATT and CDR2 SNEGSKA (reference sequence). V was clipped by 5 bases and J by 7 bases, with 15 bases between them. This CDR3 is 13 amino acids long. This CDR3 reads CSAPETWVNEQFF. As DNA, the CDR3 is TGCAGTGCTCCAGAGACTTGGGTGAATGAGCAGTTCTTC.

The table lists this clonotype with a few counts. V gene TRBV7-9 combines with J gene TRBJ2-1; D might be TRBD1 (6 bases). The CDR3 covers 14 residues. The V and J ends lost 2 bases and 4 bases respectively, with 9 bases between them. Germline-derived CDR1 and CDR2 are SEHNR and FQNEAQ (reference sequence). The CDR3 is CASSLSGQYNEQFF. CDR3 in DNA: TGTGCCAGCAGCTTATCAGGACAGTACAATGAGCAGTTCTTC.

The rearrangement uses TRBV12-3 or TRBV12-4 and TRBJ1-4; a weak D match, TRBD1 (5 bases). CDR3 length equals 15 residues. V was trimmed by 6 bases and J by 5 bases, leaving 16 bases between them. The CDR3 DNA reads TGTGCCAGCAGGAACGCAGGGAAAAAGAATGAAAAACTGTTTTTT. Its translation: CASRNAGKKNEKLFF.

This clonotype was recorded a few times. This clone may be a read error of a much larger clone one base away. CDR3 nucleotides: TGCAGCATTGGGACTTGGGATGGCAGGGAGGCCTACGAGCAGTACTTC. Its translation: CSIGTWDGREAYEQYF. V is TRBV29-1 and J is TRBJ2-7, with TRBD2 as a possible D gene (6 bases). Germline CDR1 reads SQVTM; CDR2 reads ANQGSEA. The CDR3 is 16 amino acids. Between the trimmed V and J ends, which lost 8 bases and 2 bases, there was a span of 25 bases.

The rearrangement joins TRBV5-1 to TRBJ2-7; 7 bases are a match to TRBD1. V shed 5 bases, J shed 2 bases, and the junction held 13 bases outside the gene matches. The CDR3 has 16 amino acids. Germline V lookup: CDR1 SGHRS, CDR2 YFSETQ. CDR3 sequence reads: CASSPPSGTEAYEQYF. CDR3 bases: TGCGCCAGCAGTCCCCCCTCCGGGACAGAGGCCTACGAGCAGTACTTC.

This clonotype was counted at least ten times. This chain links TRBV6-1 with TRBJ1-1, with 7 bases lining up with TRBD1. Looked up from germline, CDR1 is MNHNS and CDR2 is SASEGT. J gave up 4 bases and V 5 bases, and 7 bases lay outside the gene matches. The CDR3 runs 14 residues. CDR3 in amino acids: CASSYSGGFTEAFF. CDR3 nucleotide sequence: TGTGCCAGCAGTTATTCAGGGGGGTTCACTGAAGCTTTCTTT.

This clonotype was detected a few times. The rearrangement links TRBV20-1 to TRBJ1-2, with D unclear. This CDR3 spans 14 amino acids. Germline V gene lookup returns CDR1 DFQATT and CDR2 SNEGSKA (reference sequence). V was cut by 0 bases and J by 0 bases, with 8 bases left in between. The CDR3 loop reads CSARDLPANYGYTF. CDR3 coding DNA: TGCAGTGCTAGAGATTTGCCCGCTAACTATGGCTACACCTTC.

This clonotype was counted at least ten times. The rearrangement joins TRBV10-3 to TRBJ2-7, with D perhaps matching TRBD1 (5 bases). Trimming shortened V by 3 bases and J by 1 base, and 13 bases separated the two germline ends. The CDR3 spans 15 residues. In germline, CDR1 is ENHRY, CDR2 SYGVKD. The CDR3 bases are TGTGCCATCAGTGATGTCAGGGAAAGGTCCTACGAGCAGTACTTC. Translated, it gives CAISDVRERSYEQYF.